These T cell receptor beta chains were read from a single sample in a study of identical twins. One entry per CDR3 protein results from TCRdb running MiXCR on the 5' RACE reads. The data show some 790,000 distinct CDR3 sequences, with 15% to 20% seen just once and about an eighth held by the top ten. These data were also reused for a study on T cells expressing NK-cell markers.

The sequenced sample was PBMCs. These receptors all come from a young woman in good health. CDR3s include the opening cysteine and the closing phenylalanine or tryptophan. A D gene is named only where the DNA matches it firmly. Rows may omit the clone size; those that give it use once, few, many or a size class.

cdr3_length j_call v_call d_call clone_size cdr3_aa cdr3_nt
14 TRBJ1-1 TRBV5-6 - many CASSLRGVNTEAFF TGTGCCAGCAGCCTCCGTGGGGTGAACACTGAAGCTTTCTTT
13 TRBJ2-3 TRBV20-1 TRBD2 - CSAGTSFADTQYF TGCAGTGCCGGGACTAGCTTCGCAGATACGCAGTATTTT
13 TRBJ1-1 TRBV7-9 - few CASSFSAMGEAFF TGTGCCAGCAGCTTCTCGGCCATGGGTGAAGCTTTCTTT
17 TRBJ2-4 TRBV7-2 TRBD2 - CASSLTSGPLAKNIQYF TGTGCCAGCAGCTTAACTAGCGGGCCTCTAGCCAAAAACATTCAGTACTTC
17 TRBJ2-1 TRBV7-9 - once CASSSSWDFSSYNEQFF TGTGCCAGCAGCTCTTCCTGGGACTTTAGCTCCTACAATGAGCAGTTCTTC
16 TRBJ2-7 TRBV6-2/TRBV6-3 - few CASSYLLTANSYEQYF TGTGCCAGCAGTTACTTGTTGACAGCCAACTCCTACGAGCAGTACTTC
17 TRBJ2-3 TRBV5-1 TRBD2 - CASSRTSPRRGTDTQYF TGCGCCAGCAGTAGGACTAGCCCTAGACGGGGCACAGATACGCAGTATTTT
15 TRBJ2-3 TRBV25-1 - few CASSPLALPTDTQYF TGTGCCAGCAGTCCACTAGCTCTCCCGACTGATACGCAGTATTTT
14 TRBJ2-1 TRBV3-1 TRBD2 few CASKVAGGNNEQFF TGTGCCAGCAAAGTAGCGGGGGGCAACAATGAGCAGTTCTTC
14 TRBJ1-1 TRBV6-2/TRBV6-3 - - CASSRYNSWDEAFF TGTGCCAGCAGCCGGTACAACTCCTGGGATGAAGCTTTCTTT
14 TRBJ1-1 TRBV5-6 TRBD1 - CASSLTGQVTEAFF TGTGCCAGCAGCCTGACAGGGCAAGTAACTGAAGCTTTCTTT
14 TRBJ2-7 TRBV7-8 TRBD1 many CASSLGGQTYEQYF TGTGCCAGCAGCTTAGGGGGACAGACCTACGAGCAGTACTTC
15 TRBJ2-5 TRBV21-1 - few CASSKIRQGQETQYF TGTGCCAGCAGCAAAATCAGACAGGGCCAAGAGACCCAGTACTTC
18 TRBJ2-2 TRBV4-3 TRBD1 - CASSPLPRAGGLGGELFF TGCGCCAGCAGCCCCTTACCCCGGGCAGGGGGCTTAGGCGGGGAGCTGTTTTTT
14 TRBJ2-4 TRBV11-3 - few CASSLDFRGDIQYF TGTGCCAGCAGCTTAGATTTCCGGGGCGACATTCAGTACTTC
13 TRBJ2-3 TRBV20-1 - few CSARRPSADTQYF TGCAGTGCTAGACGGCCTAGCGCAGATACGCAGTATTTT
14 TRBJ1-5 TRBV6-1 - many CASSELGGGQPQHF TGTGCCAGCAGTGAATTAGGTGGTGGTCAGCCCCAGCATTTT
16 TRBJ2-6 TRBV30 - few CAWSADNVRGANVLTF TGTGCCTGGAGTGCAGATAATGTAAGAGGGGCCAACGTCCTGACTTTC
15 TRBJ2-3 TRBV12-3/TRBV12-4 TRBD2 many CASSPGTKGPDTQYF TGTGCCAGCAGTCCCGGGACTAAAGGACCAGATACGCAGTATTTT
14 TRBJ2-2 TRBV10-3 TRBD1 few CAIGTGTNTGELFF TGTGCCATAGGGACAGGGACCAACACCGGGGAGCTGTTTTTT
12 TRBJ2-1 TRBV29-1 - many CSINRGWNEQFF TGCAGCATCAATAGGGGATGGAATGAGCAGTTCTTC
16 TRBJ1-1 TRBV18 TRBD1 - CASSPPGTGRDTEAFF TGTGCCAGCTCACCACCGGGGACAGGGCGGGACACTGAAGCTTTCTTT
15 TRBJ1-1 TRBV9 - - CASSRSPRGGAEAFF TGTGCCAGCAGCCGTAGTCCGAGGGGGGGGGCTGAAGCTTTCTTT
14 TRBJ2-3 TRBV20-1 TRBD2 few CSAPRTSGADTQYF TGCAGTGCCCCGAGGACTAGCGGGGCCGATACGCAGTATTTT
15 TRBJ2-1 TRBV5-1 TRBD2 many CASSSGLGAYNEQFF TGCGCCAGCAGCTCGGGACTAGGGGCCTACAATGAGCAGTTCTTC
14 TRBJ2-1 TRBV29-1 TRBD2 - CSVATRSGSSEQFF TGCAGCGTGGCCACGCGGAGCGGGAGCAGTGAGCAGTTCTTC
13 TRBJ2-1 TRBV3-1 - - CASSHRTTREQFF TGTGCCAGCAGCCACCGGACTACCAGAGAGCAGTTCTTC
14 TRBJ2-6 TRBV12-3/TRBV12-4 - many CASSRGPGANVLTF TGTGCCAGCTCCCGGGGGCCTGGGGCCAACGTCCTGACTTTC
16 TRBJ2-3 TRBV6-4 - few CASSDSQDTYTDTQYF TGTGCCAGCAGTGACTCGCAGGACACTTACACAGATACGCAGTATTTT
15 TRBJ2-1 TRBV7-3 TRBD1 few CASSLRQGANNEQFF TGTGCCAGCAGCTTAAGGCAGGGGGCAAATAATGAGCAGTTCTTC
17 TRBJ2-1 TRBV7-2 - - CASSPTFSGNVYNEQFF TGTGCCAGCAGCCCGACTTTTTCCGGGAACGTATACAATGAGCAGTTCTTC
15 TRBJ2-7 TRBV4-3 TRBD2 many CASSQDTSGRNEQYF TGCGCCAGCAGCCAAGATACTAGCGGGAGAAACGAGCAGTACTTC
15 TRBJ2-7 TRBV7-2 TRBD1 - CASSSRDRASYEQYF TGTGCCAGCAGCTCCCGGGACAGGGCTTCCTACGAGCAGTACTTC
15 TRBJ2-3 TRBV6-1 - - CASSEYSLYTDTQYF TGTGCCAGCAGTGAATACAGCCTTTACACAGATACGCAGTATTTT
15 TRBJ2-7 TRBV12-3/TRBV12-4 - - CASSPPAGEGDEQYF TGTGCCAGCAGTCCCCCGGCAGGGGAGGGGGACGAGCAGTACTTC
14 TRBJ2-7 TRBV12-3/TRBV12-4 - many CASSLGGPGYEQYF TGTGCCAGCAGTTTAGGAGGGCCGGGTTACGAGCAGTACTTC
13 TRBJ1-2 TRBV25-1 - - CASSEYTGGGYTF TGTGCCAGCAGTGAATATACGGGGGGCGGCTACACCTTC
16 TRBJ2-3 TRBV10-3 TRBD2 - CAIRRAGSGRGDTQYF TGTGCCATCCGGAGGGCGGGAAGCGGGAGGGGAGATACGCAGTATTTT
10 TRBJ1-4 TRBV20-1 - - CSAGHEKLFF TGCAGTGCTGGTCACGAAAAACTGTTTTTT
18 TRBJ1-6 TRBV7-8 - few CASSLAGWMTAYNSPLHF TGTGCCAGCAGCTTAGCGGGGTGGATGACAGCTTATAATTCACCCCTCCACTTT
14 TRBJ2-4 TRBV6-1 - many CASSSTRAENIQYF TGTGCCAGCAGCTCGACCCGGGCCGAAAACATTCAGTACTTC
15 TRBJ1-1 TRBV7-9 - few CASSLPLGGYTEAFF TGTGCCAGCAGCCTCCCCCTCGGGGGATATACTGAAGCTTTCTTT
15 TRBJ2-7 TRBV12-3/TRBV12-4 TRBD2 few CASSFYGGMDYEQYF TGTGCCAGCAGTTTTTACGGGGGGATGGACTACGAGCAGTACTTC
14 TRBJ2-1 TRBV24-1 TRBD2 few CATSDGSGVSEQFF TGTGCCACCAGTGATGGCAGCGGGGTCAGTGAGCAGTTCTTC
14 TRBJ2-3 TRBV7-2 TRBD2 few CASSLGGGPWGQYF TGTGCCAGCAGCTTAGGCGGGGGGCCCTGGGGGCAGTATTTT
14 TRBJ1-2 TRBV6-1 - - CASSPVRGIGGYTF TGTGCCAGCAGCCCTGTGAGGGGAATCGGTGGCTACACCTTC
16 TRBJ2-3 TRBV9 - - CASSAHTASSTDTQYF TGTGCCAGCAGCGCACATACAGCCTCTAGCACAGATACGCAGTATTTT
12 TRBJ1-2 TRBV15 - - CATSRDKGLRTF TGTGCCACCAGCAGAGATAAAGGGCTCAGAACCTTC
13 TRBJ1-1 TRBV12-3/TRBV12-4 - - CASRRDMGTEAFF TGTGCCAGCAGGAGGGATATGGGGACTGAAGCTTTCTTT
11 TRBJ2-3 TRBV29-1 - - CSVALVDTQYF TGCAGCGTTGCCCTAGTCGATACGCAGTATTTT
15 TRBJ1-6 TRBV12-3/TRBV12-4 TRBD1 - CASTPRTGNNSPLHF TGTGCCAGCACCCCCCGGACAGGGAATAATTCACCCCTCCACTTT
14 TRBJ2-7 TRBV7-9 - few CASTALAGANEQYF TGTGCCAGCACCGCACTGGCAGGGGCTAACGAGCAGTACTTC
15 TRBJ1-1 TRBV6-2/TRBV6-3 - - CASSYRTATNTEAFF TGTGCCAGCAGTTACCGGACAGCCACGAACACTGAAGCTTTCTTT
14 TRBJ1-2 TRBV10-3 - few CAISESGRTYGYTF TGTGCCATCAGTGAGTCTGGCAGGACTTACGGCTACACCTTC
12 TRBJ1-2 TRBV5-6 TRBD1 many CASSPWDSGYTF TGTGCCAGCAGCCCGTGGGACAGTGGCTACACCTTC
16 TRBJ2-6 TRBV12-3/TRBV12-4 - - CASSSVIGSGANVLTF TGTGCCAGCAGTTCTGTCATTGGCTCTGGGGCCAACGTCCTGACTTTC
15 TRBJ2-1 TRBV7-8 TRBD2 - CASSPRELSYNEQFF TGTGCCAGCAGCCCGCGGGAGTTGTCCTACAATGAGCAGTTCTTC
13 TRBJ2-7 TRBV6-1 TRBD2 - CASNRGGTYEQYF TGTGCCAGCAATCGCGGGGGAACCTACGAGCAGTACTTC
12 TRBJ1-6 TRBV9 - few CASSVLGSPLHF TGTGCCAGCAGCGTCCTGGGCTCACCCCTCCACTTT
16 TRBJ2-1 TRBV12-3/TRBV12-4 TRBD2 - CASSYGLAGGDNEQFF TGTGCCAGCAGTTATGGCTTAGCGGGGGGTGACAATGAGCAGTTCTTC